The next 27 T cell receptor beta chains were all read from a single sample in a study of regulatory T cells in long-lasting Graves disease. CDR3-region Arm-PCR and iRepertoire HTBI primers produced the TCR beta libraries. MiXCR, applied by TCRdb to the multiplex PCR reads, yields one record per CDR3 protein. The repertoire holds 420,000 or so distinct CDR3 sequences, with 20% to 30% as singletons. The time point denotes: persistent/refractory GD, antithyroid drugs over 5 years with positive TRAb. PBMC RNA was the source of the TCR library. The source material was peripheral blood mononuclear cells (PBMCs), sampled when the disease was refractory, from a patient treated with antithyroid drugs. The receptors here all came from a female donor with Graves disease.

The chain employs TRBV10-3 and TRBJ1-1, with 7 bases fitting TRBD1. The CDR3 spans 11 residues. V lost 6 bases and J lost 6; bases outside the gene matches: 1. Germline assignment: CDR1 ENHRY and CDR2 SYGVKD. This chain's CDR3 is CAISTGAEAFF. DNA of the CDR3: TGTGCCATCAGCACAGGGGCTGAAGCTTTCTTT.

V gene TRBV4-3 combines with J gene TRBJ1-6; D unresolved. Trimming took off 3 bases at V and 11 bases at J, with 11 bases between the two ends. The CDR3 contains 13 residues. Germline V CDR1 and CDR2: LGHNA, YSLEER. In DNA, the CDR3 is TGCGCCAGCAGCCAGAAACTAGCGGCACCCCTCCACTTT. Its translation is CASSQKLAAPLHF.

There are many counts of this clonotype. The V call is TRBV7-8, the J call TRBJ1-5; D possibly corresponds to TRBD1 (5 bases). CDR3 size: 15 residues. The V and J ends lost 5 bases and 6 bases respectively, with 17 bases between them. CDR1 SGHVS and CDR2 FQNEAQ come from the germline V gene. CDR3 protein: CASSELVGRGQPQHF. The CDR3 DNA reads TGTGCCAGCAGCGAATTAGTCGGAAGGGGTCAGCCCCAGCATTTT.

This clonotype was seen repeatedly, ten times or more. The chain joins TRBV6-1 to TRBJ2-7; weak D call: TRBD2 (5 bases). The CDR3 extends over 14 amino acids. Germline-derived CDR1 and CDR2 are MNHNS and SASEGT. Trimming removed 6 bases at V and 5 bases at J, with 17 bases between. The CDR3 region is CASSPEIARDEQYF. The DNA of the CDR3 is TGTGCCAGCAGCCCCGAGATAGCGCGGGACGAGCAGTACTTC.

V is TRBV28 and J is TRBJ2-1; 12 nucleotides agree with TRBD2. The germline V gene has CDR1 MDHEN and CDR2 SYDVKM. This CDR3 comprises 14 residues. V shed 5 bases, J shed 10 bases, and the junction held 6 bases outside the gene matches. CDR3 protein: CASSVLTSGSEQFF. CDR3 coding DNA: TGTGCCAGCAGTGTCCTGACTAGCGGGAGCGAGCAGTTCTTC.

Ten or more counts support this clonotype. The CDR3 DNA sequence: TGTGCCAGCAGTACTACAGGGGGCTCCTACGAGCAGTACTTC. This translates into CASSTTGGSYEQYF. The chain carries TRBV2 and TRBJ2-7; the match to TRBD1 covers 8 bases. CDR1 is SNHLY and CDR2 is FYNNEI in the germline V gene. The trim removed 5 bases at V and 0 bases at J, leaving 3 bases unmatched. This CDR3 contains 14 residues. Using reference TRBV2 and TRBJ2-7 for the parts outside the CDR3, the full variable domain is EPEVTQTPSHQVTQMGQEVILRCVPISNHLYFYWYRQILGQKVEFLVSFYNNEISEKSEIFDDQFSVERPDGSNFTLKIRSTKLEDSAMYFCASSTTGGSYEQYFGPGTRLTVT.

In this sample, this clonotype turned up a few times. The chain employs TRBV10-3 and TRBJ1-1; D is possibly TRBD1 (5 bases). Trimming stripped 0 bases from V and 3 bases from J, with 8 bases between. The CDR3 is 14 residues long. Germline V gene lookup returns CDR1 ENHRY and CDR2 SYGVKD. In nucleotides, the CDR3 is TGTGCCATCAGTGAGTCGATAGGGGACACTGAAGCTTTCTTT. Its protein product is CAISESIGDTEAFF.

This clonotype was found many times. This rearrangement joins TRBV12-3 or TRBV12-4 to TRBJ1-1; D possibly corresponds to TRBD1 (6 bases). The CDR3 is made up of 14 amino acids. V lost 6 bases, J lost 0 bases, and 11 bases lay in between. The CDR3 here is CASSTGQMNTEAFF. CDR3 sequence (DNA): TGTGCCAGCAGCACAGGACAGATGAACACTGAAGCTTTCTTT.

This clonotype was found many times. This sequence joins TRBV18 and TRBJ1-1; D might be TRBD1 (6 bases). There are 13 residues in the CDR3. Germline CDR1 reads KGHSH; CDR2 reads LQKENI. The germline V and J ends were trimmed by 8 bases and 1 base, with 11 bases remaining between them. DNA of the CDR3: TGTGCCAGCAGTCCACAGGGGAACACTGAAGCTTTCTTT. Protein sequence: CASSPQGNTEAFF.

In its sample, this clonotype was seen once. This clone may be a read error of a much larger clone one base away. The chain links TRBV27 to TRBJ1-2; weak D call: TRBD1 (5 bases). There are 13 residues in the CDR3. Germline values: CDR1 MNHEY, CDR2 SMNVEV (reference sequence). The CDR3 region has the DNA TGTGCCAGCAGTTTTGGTCCAGGGTATGGCTACGCCTTC. Amino acids: CASSFGPGYGYAF.

The chain joins TRBV9 to TRBJ1-6; D is undetermined. Trimming stripped 1 base from V and 5 bases from J, with 7 bases between. Germline CDR1 is SGDLS and CDR2 is YYNGEE. The CDR3 is 14 residues long. CDR3 bases: TGTGCCAGCAGCGTACAGGCTGATAATTCACCCCTCCACTTT. Translation: CASSVQADNSPLHF.

CDR3 coding DNA: TGTGCCAGCAGCGGAGGGTGGACTTCTGGAAACACCATATATTTT. It yields the protein CASSGGWTSGNTIYF. The chain couples TRBV6-1 to TRBJ1-3; D unresolved. This CDR3 contains 15 residues. Germline CDR1 and CDR2: MNHNS and SASEGT. The V end was cut by 6 bases, the J end by 1 base, with 13 bases between.

The chain employs TRBV7-2 and TRBJ1-6; maybe TRBD1 (6 bases). V shed 5 bases and J shed 11 bases, with 13 bases lying between them. Germline V gene lookup returns CDR1 SGHTA and CDR2 FQGNSA. This CDR3 comprises 13 residues. The CDR3 reads CASSQRGGTPLHF. CDR3 nucleotides: TGTGCCAGCAGCCAGAGAGGGGGGACACCCCTCCACTTT.

This clonotype was seen many times. The rearrangement links TRBV5-1 to TRBJ2-6, with 8 positions matching TRBD1. Germline V gene data show CDR1 as SGHRS and CDR2 as YFSETQ. Trimming removed 4 bases from V and 0 bases from J; junction bases left unmatched: 6. The CDR3 totals 17 residues. The CDR3: CASSVGQGSSGANVLTF. The CDR3 DNA reads as TGCGCCAGCAGCGTAGGACAGGGTAGCTCTGGGGCCAACGTCCTGACTTTC.

This chain connects TRBV20-1 to TRBJ2-2; 7 nucleotides agree with TRBD1. V was clipped by 1 base and J by 5 bases; unmatched bases: 7. This CDR3 has 15 amino acids. CDR1 is DFQATT, CDR2 SNEGSKA, per germline (reference sequence). CDR3 protein: CSARGGYRGTGELFF. CDR3 nucleotide sequence: TGCAGTGCTAGAGGAGGTTACAGGGGAACCGGGGAGCTGTTTTTT.

In this sample, this clonotype turned up a few times. V gene TRBV29-1 combines with J gene TRBJ1-2; D is undetermined. Deletions cut 6 bases from V and 4 bases from J, with 12 bases between. CDR1 SQVTM and CDR2 ANQGSEA come from the germline V gene. This CDR3 spans 12 amino acids. CDR3 region: CSVGLGIYGYTF. CDR3 DNA: TGCAGCGTCGGATTGGGAATCTATGGCTACACCTTC. The entire variable domain, with the rest obtained from reference TRBV29-1 and TRBJ1-2, is as follows: SAVISQKPSRDICQRGTSLTIQCQVDSQVTMMFWYRQQPGQSLTLIATANQGSEATYESGFVIDKFPISRPNLTFSTLTVSNMSPEDSSIYLCSVGLGIYGYTFGSGTRLTVV.

This clonotype was seen only once. The genes are TRBV20-1 and TRBJ2-7, with unresolved D. With 3 bases removed from V and 0 bases from J, the gap between germline ends came to 12 bases. CDR3 size: 14 residues. Germline assignment: CDR1 DFQATT and CDR2 SNEGSKA (reference sequence). Here the CDR3 reads CSARPRLHSYEQYF. The CDR3 DNA reads TGCAGTGCTAGGCCACGACTCCACTCCTACGAGCAGTACTTC.

The chain combines TRBV25-1 with TRBJ1-2; D remains ambiguous. The length of the CDR3 is 13 residues. Germline V gene sequence: CDR1 MGHDK, CDR2 SYGVNS. The V end lost 4 bases, the J end lost 8 bases, and 14 bases lay between the germline ends. CDR3 region: CASSGRAFGGYTF. DNA of the CDR3: TGTGCCAGCAGTGGCCGGGCGTTCGGGGGCTACACCTTC.

This clonotype was detected only a few times. CDR3 sequence: CASRTRDRVTEAFF. In DNA form, the CDR3 reads TGTGCCAGCAGGACCCGGGACAGGGTCACTGAAGCTTTCTTT. This chain connects TRBV6-1 to TRBJ1-1, with 9 bases identical to TRBD1. Germline loops: CDR1 MNHNS, CDR2 SASEGT. The CDR3 runs to 14 residues. Trimming at V came to 6 bases and at J to 4 bases, leaving 6 bases not matched to a gene.

On this clonotype: This may be a read error, as it is one base from a much larger clone. The CDR3 coding sequence is TGTGCCAGCAGTTTGGGCATCGCGAACACCGGGGAGCTGTTTTTT. This codes for CASSLGIANTGELFF. The chain is built from TRBV28 and TRBJ2-2; D is unclear. CDR3 length: 15 amino acids. The germline V gene encodes CDR1 MDHEN and CDR2 SYDVKM. V was shortened by 3 bases and J by 0 bases, with 8 bases between the two germline ends.

This clonotype was counted only a few times. The chain recombines TRBV19 with TRBJ2-6, with D perhaps TRBD1 (5 bases). The germline V gene has CDR1 LNHDA and CDR2 SQIVND (reference sequence). The length of the CDR3 is 19 residues. The V and J ends lost 1 base and 4 bases respectively, with 20 bases between them. CDR3 region: CASSIARGRMLSGANVLTF. CDR3 bases: TGTGCCAGTAGTATAGCAAGGGGCAGGATGCTTTCCGGGGCCAACGTCCTGACTTTC. Looking up the rest from reference TRBV19 and TRBJ2-6 gives the full variable domain: DGGITQSPKYLFRKEGQNVTLSCEQNLNHDAMYWYRQDPGQGLRLIYYSQIVNDFQKGDIAEGYSVSREKKESFPLTVTSAQKNPTAFYLCASSIARGRMLSGANVLTFGAGSRLTVL.

On this clonotype: Relative to the germline gene, one junction end is altered; a read error may explain this. The V gene is TRBV2, the J gene TRBJ1-2; D is unclear. Germline values: CDR1 SNHLY, CDR2 FYNNEI. CDR3 length equals 11 residues. CDR3 in amino acids: CASSEENSLDF. The CDR3 DNA is TGTGCCAGCAGTGAAGAGAACAGCCTCGACTTC.

This clonotype was seen many times. The CDR3 DNA is TGTGCCAGCAGTCCCTGGACAGAAGCGGCCTACGAGCAGTACTTC. Protein: CASSPWTEAAYEQYF. The chain links TRBV28 to TRBJ2-7, with D possibly matching TRBD1 (6 bases). The CDR3 sequence is 15 residues long. The germline V and J ends were trimmed by 5 bases and 2 bases, with 16 bases remaining between them. In germline, CDR1 is MDHEN, CDR2 SYDVKM.

The chain combines TRBV6-2 or TRBV6-3 with TRBJ2-5; 11 bases match TRBD1. The germline CDR1 and CDR2 sequences are MNHEY and SVGEGT. This CDR3 is built from 16 residues. The junction had 10 bases not matched to a gene; V was cut back by 5 bases and J by 5 bases. This CDR3 is CASSSPGQGAGETQYF. CDR3 nucleotide sequence: TGTGCCAGCAGTAGCCCCGGACAGGGGGCTGGGGAGACCCAGTACTTC.

This clonotype turned up a few times. The junction differs from germline at one of its ends, possibly a read error. The V call is TRBV5-1, the J call TRBJ1-4; 7 bases fit TRBD1. Germline V gene lookup returns CDR1 SGHRS and CDR2 YFSETQ. The CDR3 runs 15 residues. For the CDR3, the DNA is TGTGCCAGCAGCTTGGGCACAGGGGTTAATGAAAAACTGTTTTTT. Its translation is CASSLGTGVNEKLFF. The full variable domain, rest sourced from reference TRBV5-1 and TRBJ1-4, is KAGVTQTPRYLIKTRGQQVTLSCSPISGHRSVSWYQQTPGQGLQFLFEYFSETQRNKGNFPGRFSGRQFSNSRSEMNVSTLELGDSALYLCASSLGTGVNEKLFFGSGTQLSVL.

V and J are TRBV7-6 and TRBJ1-2, with D unresolved. The CDR3 consists of 17 residues. The ends were cut back, 0 bases at V and 7 bases at J, with 21 bases in the middle. Germline CDR1 and CDR2: SGHVS and FNYEAQ. CDR3 DNA sequence: TGTGCCAGCAGCTTAGCGCGTGCTGGACTGGGCGTAGGTGGCTACACCTTC. Its protein is CASSLARAGLGVGGYTF. The full variable domain, its missing parts supplied by reference TRBV7-6 and TRBJ1-2, is GAGVSQSPRYKVTKRGQDVALRCDPISGHVSLYWYRQALGQGPEFLTYFNYEAQQDKSGLPNDRFSAERPEGSISTLTIQRTEQRDSAMYRCASSLARAGLGVGGYTFGSGTRLTVV.

V and J are TRBV20-1 and TRBJ2-1; 8 bases align to TRBD2. J was trimmed by 4 bases and V by 5 bases; bases with no gene match: 13. The CDR3 covers 16 residues. CDR1 DFQATT and CDR2 SNEGSKA come from the germline V gene (reference sequence). The CDR3 bases are TGCAGTGCTGCTCCTACCGGGACTAGGAAGTACAATGAGCAGTTCTTC. Translating it yields CSAAPTGTRKYNEQFF.